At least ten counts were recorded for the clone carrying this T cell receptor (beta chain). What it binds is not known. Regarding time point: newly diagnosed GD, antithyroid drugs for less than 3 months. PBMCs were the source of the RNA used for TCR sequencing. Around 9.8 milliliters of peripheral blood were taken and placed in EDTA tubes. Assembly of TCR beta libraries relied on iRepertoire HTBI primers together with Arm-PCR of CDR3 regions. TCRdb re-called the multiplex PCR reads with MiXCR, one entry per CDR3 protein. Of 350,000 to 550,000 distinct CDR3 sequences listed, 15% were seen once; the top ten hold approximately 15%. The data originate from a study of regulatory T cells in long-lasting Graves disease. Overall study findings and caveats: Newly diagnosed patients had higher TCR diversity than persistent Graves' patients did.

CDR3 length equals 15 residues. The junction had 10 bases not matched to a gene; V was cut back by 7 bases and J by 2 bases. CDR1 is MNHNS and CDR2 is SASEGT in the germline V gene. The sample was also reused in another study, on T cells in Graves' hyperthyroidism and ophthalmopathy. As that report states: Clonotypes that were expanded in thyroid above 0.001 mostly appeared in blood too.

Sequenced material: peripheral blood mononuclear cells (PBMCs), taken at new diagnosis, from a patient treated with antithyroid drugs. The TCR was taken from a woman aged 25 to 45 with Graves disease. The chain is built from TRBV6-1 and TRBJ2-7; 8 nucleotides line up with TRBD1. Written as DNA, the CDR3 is TGTGCCAGCATCCACCCAAGGGGACAGGCCTACGAGCAGTACTTC. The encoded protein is CASIHPRGQAYEQYF.